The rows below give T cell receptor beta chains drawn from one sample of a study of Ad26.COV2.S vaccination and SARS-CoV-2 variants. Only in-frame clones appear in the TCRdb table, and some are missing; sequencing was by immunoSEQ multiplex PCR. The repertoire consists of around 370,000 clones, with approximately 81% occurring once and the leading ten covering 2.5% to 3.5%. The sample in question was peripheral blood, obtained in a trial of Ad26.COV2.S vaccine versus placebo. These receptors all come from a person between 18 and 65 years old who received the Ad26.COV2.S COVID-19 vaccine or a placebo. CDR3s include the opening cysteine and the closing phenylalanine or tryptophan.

CATLAQGAYNEQFF,TRBV7-9,TRBJ2-1
CASSPPRTANTGELFF,TRBV7-2,TRBJ2-2
CASSPRTGNYGYTF,TRBV9,TRBJ1-2
CASSHSGANVLTF,TRBV9,TRBJ2-6
CASSYRTSGAGDTQYF,TRBV6-2/TRBV6-3,TRBJ2-3
CASSPLNQPENPDTQYF,TRBV4-3,TRBJ2-3
CASSLKGSYEQYF,TRBV5-4,TRBJ2-7
CASSIGLAAGDTQYF,TRBV11-3,TRBJ2-3
CAISAKLAGVETQYF,TRBV10-3,TRBJ2-5
CASRRGTSGSDTQYF,TRBV6-5,TRBJ2-3
CASQASGRFGEQFF,TRBV9,TRBJ2-1
CASSARSRGTEAFF,TRBV10-1,TRBJ1-1
CASWRTANSPLHF,TRBV23-1,TRBJ1-6
CASSQEWTPQETQYF,TRBV14,TRBJ2-5
CARSRAGPALYGYTF,TRBV24-1,TRBJ1-2
CASYGQGDSGYEQYF,TRBV2,TRBJ2-7
CASSYGTGVHYEQYF,TRBV6-5,TRBJ2-7
CASSADSKRGYTF,TRBV5-5,TRBJ1-2
CASSLRQGDYGYTF,TRBV5-1,TRBJ1-2
CASSSSGTTNEKLFF,TRBV28,TRBJ1-4
CASRGEPGIQYF,TRBV2,TRBJ2-5
CASFGWGGQFF,TRBV28,TRBJ2-1
CASSYGRGSNQPQHF,TRBV19,TRBJ1-5
CASSDFYRGRNSPLHF,TRBV2,TRBJ1-6
CASSSEPGFEQFF,TRBV7-2,TRBJ2-1
CASSGTSGGTANTGELFF,TRBV5-1,TRBJ2-2
CASSYSGTSWYEQYF,TRBV6-2/TRBV6-3,TRBJ2-7
CASSEQGHSSYEQYF,TRBV28,TRBJ2-7
CASSLAGPSSGANVLTF,TRBV7-6,TRBJ2-6
CASSGTPPNEQFF,TRBV18,TRBJ2-1
CASIWGNEQFF,TRBV5-1,TRBJ2-1
CASSQTNSNQPQHF,TRBV6-2/TRBV6-3,TRBJ1-5
CASSIGRPEGELFF,TRBV19,TRBJ2-2
CASEPFGGGNSPLHF,TRBV5-5,TRBJ1-6
CATSDSTESKIGELFF,TRBV24-1,TRBJ2-2
CASSLPGRGAPGELFF,TRBV5-4,TRBJ2-2